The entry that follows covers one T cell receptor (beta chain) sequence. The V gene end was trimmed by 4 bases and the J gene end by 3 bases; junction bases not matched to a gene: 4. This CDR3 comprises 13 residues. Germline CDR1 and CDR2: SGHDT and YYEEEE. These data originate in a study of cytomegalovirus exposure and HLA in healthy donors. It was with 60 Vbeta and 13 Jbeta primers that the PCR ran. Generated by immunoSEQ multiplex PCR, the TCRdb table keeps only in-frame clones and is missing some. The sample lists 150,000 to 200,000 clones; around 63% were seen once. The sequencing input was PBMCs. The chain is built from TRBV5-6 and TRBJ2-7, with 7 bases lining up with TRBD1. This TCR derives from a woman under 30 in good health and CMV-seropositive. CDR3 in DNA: TGTGCCAGCAGCGCAAGACAGGGCTACGAGCAGTACTTC. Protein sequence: CASSARQGYEQYF.